Following are 13 T cell receptor beta chains from one sample sequenced in a study of blood T cells in healthy people across ages (dated by TCRdb to between 2014 and 2017). Libraries were built with 5' RACE. TCRdb records Illumina HiSeq 2500 as the sequencer. A second about 6 to 11 cycle PCR used a sample-barcoded 5' primer and a J-beta primer mix. Using fastp at Q25 and MiXCR, TCRdb reprocessed the public reads and kept productive beta chains. Duplicate CDR3 protein sequences are folded into a single record with the most common DNA and genes. Present in this sample are approximately 400,000 distinct CDR3 sequences, 50% to 60% of which were seen just once. The ten biggest clones cover around 50% of the sample. Sequencing was performed on blood. The receptor source for this set is a man in his sixties in good health.

V and J are TRBV5-1 and TRBJ2-1; 8 bases are a match to TRBD1. Germline V gene data show CDR1 as SGHRS and CDR2 as YFSETQ. This CDR3 has 13 amino acids. The V and J ends lost 4 bases and 8 bases, in that order; junction bases with no gene match: 5. This chain's CDR3 is CASSPDRADEQFF. Written as DNA, the CDR3 is TGCGCCAGCAGCCCGGACAGGGCCGATGAGCAGTTCTTC.

V gene TRBV9 combines with J gene TRBJ2-3; the match to TRBD2 covers 10 bases. Losses at the gene ends were 0 bases for V and 1 base for J; bases not matched to a gene: 5. Germline CDR1 SGDLS, CDR2 YYNGEE. CDR3 length: 17 amino acids. CDR3: CASSVEGTSARTDTQYF. CDR3 sequence (DNA): TGTGCCAGCAGCGTAGAAGGGACTAGCGCTCGCACAGATACGCAGTATTTT.

This chain connects TRBV29-1 to TRBJ2-4; 8 bases line up with TRBD1. Matching the DNA end better, TRBJ2-5 makes the J call doubtful. CDR3 length: 12 residues. Germline V gene lookup returns CDR1 SQVTM and CDR2 ANQGSEA. Here the CDR3 DNA reads TGCAGCGTGGGACAGGCGGAGGGGACCCAGTACTTC. Translating gives CSVGQAEGTQYF.

There are many counts of this clonotype. This chain connects TRBV7-2 to TRBJ2-3; a weak D match, TRBD2 (5 bases). This CDR3 is 11 amino acids long. Germline-derived CDR1 and CDR2 are SGHTA and FQGNSA. Trimming cost V 11 bases and J 3 bases, with 9 bases left between them. In nucleotides, the CDR3 is TGTGCCGCGGGCGGGACAGATACGCAGTATTTT. The encoded protein is CAAGGTDTQYF. Based on the CDR3 plus reference TRBV7-2 and TRBJ2-3, the full variable domain is GAGVSQSPSNKVTEKGKDVELRCDPISGHTALYWYRQSLGQGLEFLIYFQGNSAPDKSGLPSDRFSAERTGGSVSTLTIQRTQQEDSAVYLCAAGGTDTQYFGPGTRLTVL.

This clonotype was observed a few times. V and J are TRBV5-1 and TRBJ2-3; D remains unclear. Germline loops: CDR1 SGHRS, CDR2 YFSETQ. Trimming took off 0 bases at V and 6 bases at J, with 8 bases between the two ends. The CDR3 has 13 residues. Written as DNA, the CDR3 is TGCGCCAGCAGCTTGGCCCCGCGGGATACGCAGTATTTT. Its protein product is CASSLAPRDTQYF.

The V call is TRBV2, the J call TRBJ2-1; D gene unclear. The germline V gene encodes CDR1 SNHLY and CDR2 FYNNEI. V was trimmed by 2 bases and J by 4 bases, leaving 9 bases between them. This CDR3 is 14 amino acids long. In DNA form, the CDR3 reads TGTGCCAGCAGTGAAAGGTGGGGATACAATGAGCAGTTCTTC. It specifies CASSERWGYNEQFF.

This chain connects TRBV30 to TRBJ1-2; D unclear. The CDR3 sequence is 14 residues long. V lost 5 bases and J lost 8, with 21 bases in between. The V gene's germline CDR1 is GTSNPN and CDR2 SVGIG (reference sequence). This CDR3 reads CAWGLPGLPTGYTF. As DNA, the CDR3 is TGTGCCTGGGGTTTGCCAGGACTACCGACGGGCTACACCTTC.

This clonotype was seen a few times. Here the CDR3 DNA reads TGTGCCAGCAGTGAAGTCGGCGGGGATGAGCAGTTCTTC. Encoded protein: CASSEVGGDEQFF. V is TRBV2 and J is TRBJ2-1, with a possible D match to TRBD2 (6 bases). V lost 1 base to trimming and J lost 8 bases, with 9 bases between them. CDR1 is SNHLY, CDR2 FYNNEI, per germline. This CDR3 has 13 amino acids.

The chain employs TRBV4-3 and TRBJ2-1; possibly TRBD2 for D (5 bases). CDR1 LGHNA and CDR2 YSLEER come from the germline V gene. V was shortened by 1 base and J by 13 bases, with 17 bases between the two germline ends. The CDR3 is 14 residues long. CDR3 nucleotide sequence: TGCGCCAGCAGCCAAGTGGGTTGGGGAGAGACCCAGTTCTTC. Protein: CASSQVGWGETQFF.

This sequence joins TRBV7-2 and TRBJ2-4; 9 positions match TRBD2. The DNA end lines up better with TRBJ2-7; the J call may be wrong. Germline V gene lookup returns CDR1 SGHTA and CDR2 FQGNSA. The CDR3 loop spans 15 amino acids. As DNA, the CDR3 is TGTGCCAGCAGCTTTCTAGCGGGAAAAAACTACGAGCAGTACTTC. Its protein is CASSFLAGKNYEQYF.

There are a few counts of this clonotype. One end of the junction fails to match germline, which may point to a read error. The V call is TRBV7-2, the J call TRBJ2-3, with TRBD2 as a possible D gene (6 bases). This CDR3 spans 18 amino acids. Germline-derived CDR1 and CDR2 are SGHTA and FQGNSA. Here the CDR3 DNA reads TGTGCCAGCAGCTTAGGCCCCCCTGGGGCGGGGTCCACACATACGCAGTATTTT. It is translated as CASSLGPPGAGSTHTQYF.

The sample holds one count of this clonotype. As the CDR3 is not closed by the conserved phenylalanine or tryptophan, this likely results from a read error. The genes are TRBV20-1 and TRBJ2-1; 9 positions match TRBD2. The germline gives CDR1 DFQATT, CDR2 SNEGSKA (reference sequence). The V and J ends lost 3 bases and 5 bases, in that order; junction bases with no gene match: 8. This CDR3 comprises 15 residues. Here the CDR3 reads CSARKAGGPNNEQFV. CDR3 in DNA: TGCAGTGCTAGGAAAGCGGGAGGACCGAACAATGAGCAGTTCGTC.

The V call is TRBV2, the J call TRBJ2-3; the D is unclear. V was clipped by 6 bases and J by 5 bases, with 9 bases between them. There are 12 residues in the CDR3. The germline V gene encodes CDR1 SNHLY and CDR2 FYNNEI. CDR3 bases: TGTGCCAGCAGCTCCTATGGAGATACGCAGTATTTT. Its protein product is CASSSYGDTQYF.